Listed below are T cell receptor beta chains from one sample, sequenced in a study of T cells after posttransplantation cyclophosphamide. Profiled with immunoSEQ multiplex PCR; TCRdb holds only in-frame clones, not every one. Among around 50,000 clones listed, 92% were seen once. The sample was PBMCs. Every receptor here comes from a woman aged 50 to 65 in good health and a related stem cell transplant donor. Both conserved end residues are part of each CDR3. A D gene is named only where the DNA matches it firmly. For some rows the clone size is stated as once, few or many, or as a class when expanded; others skip it.

v_gene: TRBV7-3
d_gene: TRBD2
abundance: once
j_gene: TRBJ2-1
CDR3aa: CASSSPNRTSGGSYNEQFF
CDR3nt: TGTGCCAGCAGCTCCCCTAACAGGACTAGCGGGGGTTCCTACAATGAGCAGTTCTTC

v_gene: TRBV19
d_gene: -
abundance: -
j_gene: TRBJ1-1
CDR3aa: CASSTSTEAFF
CDR3nt: TGTGCCAGTAGTACGAGCACTGAAGCTTTCTTT

v_gene: TRBV6-4
d_gene: TRBD1
abundance: -
j_gene: TRBJ1-2
CDR3aa: CASSETGQNLYGYTF
CDR3nt: TGTGCCAGCAGTGAAACGGGACAGAATCTCTATGGCTACACCTTC

v_gene: TRBV28
d_gene: TRBD1
abundance: -
j_gene: TRBJ1-5
CDR3aa: CATWDRTQPQHF
CDR3nt: TGTGCCACCTGGGACAGGACCCAGCCCCAGCATTTT

v_gene: TRBV5-1
d_gene: -
abundance: -
j_gene: TRBJ1-1
CDR3aa: CASTSGGPANTEAFF
CDR3nt: TGCGCCAGCACTTCAGGAGGACCGGCGAACACTGAAGCTTTCTTT

v_gene: TRBV27
d_gene: -
abundance: -
j_gene: TRBJ1-5
CDR3aa: CASSLGGGRLGQPQHF
CDR3nt: TGTGCCAGCTCCCTGGGCGGGGGCCGGCTCGGACAGCCCCAGCATTTT

v_gene: TRBV30
d_gene: -
abundance: -
j_gene: TRBJ2-2
CDR3aa: CAWTDREENTGELFF
CDR3nt: TGTGCCTGGACTGACAGGGAGGAGAACACCGGGGAGCTGTTTTTT

v_gene: TRBV19
d_gene: -
abundance: -
j_gene: TRBJ1-3
CDR3aa: CASSLTVGSGNTIYF
CDR3nt: TGTGCCAGTAGCTTGACAGTCGGCTCTGGAAACACCATATATTTT

v_gene: TRBV2
d_gene: -
abundance: -
j_gene: TRBJ2-3
CDR3aa: CASRGPGALVASTDTQYF
CDR3nt: TGTGCCAGCAGGGGGCCTGGGGCGCTAGTAGCTAGCACAGATACGCAGTATTTT

v_gene: TRBV7-6
d_gene: TRBD2
abundance: -
j_gene: TRBJ2-1
CDR3aa: CASSLVPSERSGGDEQFF
CDR3nt: TGTGCCAGCAGCTTAGTACCTTCAGAGAGGAGCGGGGGGGATGAGCAGTTCTTC

v_gene: TRBV2
d_gene: TRBD2
abundance: -
j_gene: TRBJ2-7
CDR3aa: CASSEIGGSGYEQYF
CDR3nt: TGTGCCAGCAGTGAGATCGGGGGGTCAGGCTACGAGCAGTACTTC

v_gene: TRBV18
d_gene: -
abundance: -
j_gene: TRBJ1-1
CDR3aa: CASSSSRGGTEAFF
CDR3nt: TGTGCCAGCTCTTCTAGTCGGGGAGGCACTGAAGCTTTCTTT

v_gene: TRBV19
d_gene: TRBD1
abundance: -
j_gene: TRBJ2-5
CDR3aa: CASSTLQGARIQETQYF
CDR3nt: TGTGCCAGTAGTACCTTACAGGGGGCGCGTATCCAAGAGACCCAGTACTTC

v_gene: TRBV11-2
d_gene: -
abundance: once
j_gene: TRBJ2-2
CDR3aa: CASRPWTATGELFF
CDR3nt: TGTGCCAGCAGACCCTGGACTGCTACCGGGGAGCTGTTTTTT

v_gene: TRBV5-5
d_gene: -
abundance: once
j_gene: TRBJ1-1
CDR3aa: CASSFRSEDTEAFF
CDR3nt: TGTGCCAGCAGCTTTCGATCAGAAGACACTGAAGCTTTCTTT

v_gene: TRBV10-2
d_gene: TRBD2
abundance: -
j_gene: TRBJ2-7
CDR3aa: CATEPSSGGSYEQYF
CDR3nt: TGCGCCACAGAGCCAAGTAGCGGGGGGTCCTACGAGCAGTACTTC

v_gene: TRBV7-9
d_gene: -
abundance: -
j_gene: TRBJ2-3
CDR3aa: CASSFVSLTDTQYF
CDR3nt: TGTGCCAGCAGCTTTGTCAGTCTCACAGATACGCAGTATTTT

v_gene: TRBV30
d_gene: -
abundance: -
j_gene: TRBJ1-1
CDR3aa: CAWASMNTEAFF
CDR3nt: TGTGCCTGGGCAAGCATGAACACTGAAGCTTTCTTT

v_gene: TRBV2
d_gene: -
abundance: few
j_gene: TRBJ1-4
CDR3aa: CASSGGFGVAELFF
CDR3nt: TGTGCCAGCAGCGGTGGGTTCGGGGTTGCGGAACTGTTTTTT

v_gene: TRBV10-3
d_gene: TRBD2
abundance: -
j_gene: TRBJ2-7
CDR3aa: CAIRGGTSGGRRGSYEQYF
CDR3nt: TGTGCCATCAGGGGTGGGACTAGCGGGGGCCGGCGGGGCTCCTACGAGCAGTACTTC

v_gene: TRBV14
d_gene: -
abundance: -
j_gene: TRBJ1-6
CDR3aa: CASSQGMEGYNSPLHF
CDR3nt: TGTGCCAGCAGCCAAGGTATGGAGGGTTATAATTCACCCCTCCACTTT

v_gene: TRBV6-6
d_gene: TRBD2
abundance: -
j_gene: TRBJ2-5
CDR3aa: CASRLAGDPKGETQYF
CDR3nt: TGTGCCAGCAGACTAGCGGGGGACCCCAAGGGGGAGACCCAGTACTTC